The 7 T cell receptor beta chains presented below share a single source sample, sequenced in a study of T cell responses to AZD1222 COVID-19 vaccine. The assay was immunoSEQ multiplex PCR, and TCRdb's table has in-frame clones only and misses some. The sample includes 140,000 to 150,000 clones, roughly 92% of them seen just once. This specimen was peripheral blood, taken 28 days after the second AZD1222 dose. The receptors come from an adult who received the AZD1222 COVID-19 vaccine.

The CDR3 is CATSREGNTEAFF. In nucleotides, the CDR3 is TGTGCCACCAGCAGAGAGGGTAACACTGAAGCTTTCTTT. The rearrangement links TRBV15 to TRBJ1-1; D gene ambiguous. V lost 0 bases, J lost 2 bases, and 4 bases lay in between. CDR1 is LNHNV and CDR2 is YYDKDF in the germline V gene (reference sequence). This CDR3 is 13 amino acids long.

The chain carries TRBV7-9 and TRBJ1-1; no definite D call. The CDR3 is 13 amino acids. Looked up from germline, CDR1 is SEHNR and CDR2 is FQNEAQ (reference sequence). V was trimmed by 7 bases and J by 0 bases, leaving 9 bases between them. The CDR3 here is CASTPFMNTEAFF. CDR3 sequence (DNA): TGTGCCAGCACTCCCTTCATGAACACTGAAGCTTTCTTT.

The rearrangement links TRBV20-1 to TRBJ2-1; the match to TRBD2 covers 8 bases. V gave up 3 bases and J gave up 2 bases; unmatched junction bases: 6. There are 15 residues in the CDR3. Germline CDR1 and CDR2: DFQATT and SNEGSKA (reference sequence). CDR3 DNA sequence: TGCAGTGCTAGTCGGGGGGGGCAGACCTACAATGAGCAGTTCTTC. Translated: CSASRGGQTYNEQFF.

This chain connects TRBV6-5 to TRBJ2-3; D is perhaps TRBD2 (6 bases). The germline CDR1 and CDR2 sequences are MNHEY and SVGAGI. V lost 2 bases, J lost 0 bases, and 9 bases lay in between. The CDR3 consists of 15 residues. CDR3 in amino acids: CASSYVRGSTDTQYF. As DNA, the CDR3 is TGTGCCAGCAGTTACGTGCGGGGTAGCACAGATACGCAGTATTTT.

The chain joins TRBV5-5 to TRBJ2-3; 7 nucleotides align to TRBD2. The CDR3 runs to 15 residues. Germline loops: CDR1 SGHKS, CDR2 YYEKEE (reference sequence). V lost 1 base and J lost 8; bases outside the gene matches: 10. The CDR3 DNA reads TGTGCCAGCAGCTTGCTCGGGACTACCTTGGGTACGCAGTATTTT. Translation gives CASSLLGTTLGTQYF.

This clone was observed once. The chain employs TRBV28 and TRBJ2-5; TRBD1 matches at 7 bases. There are 13 residues in the CDR3. CDR1 and CDR2 from the germline V gene are MDHEN and SYDVKM. With 8 bases clipped from V and 3 bases from J, the junction kept 6 bases outside the gene matches. For the CDR3, the DNA is TGTGCCAGCTCGACAGGGCGAAAAGAGACCCAGTACTTC. Translation: CASSTGRKETQYF.

The chain combines TRBV28 with TRBJ1-1; 7 nucleotides match TRBD1. After removal of 5 bases from V and 10 bases from J, the junction contained 16 bases not matched to a gene. Germline CDR1 reads MDHEN; CDR2 reads SYDVKM. This CDR3 region has 15 residues. CDR3: CASSPDDREFSGAFF. The DNA for the CDR3 is TGTGCCAGCAGTCCGGATGACAGGGAATTTTCTGGAGCTTTCTTT.